One TCR beta chain is described in this entry. Its antigen is as yet unknown. These data originate in a study of shared clonotypes between healthy human individuals. Study outcomes and limitations: Compared with clonotypes that all four donors shared, non-shared clonotypes had lower generation probabilities.

Trimming stripped 5 bases from V and 7 bases from J, with 14 bases between. The CDR3 covers 13 residues. Germline V lookup: CDR1 SEHNR, CDR2 FQNEAQ (reference sequence). As handled by the study authors: Filtering differed because ImmunoSEQ produced junction-only sequences that carried no quality scores. Clones were sequenced by immunoSEQ multiplex PCR, and TCRdb holds only the in-frame ones, with some missing. For V, J and clone size, that table is used; D and trimming come from the DNA. The sample includes 640,000 or so clones, 72% of them seen just once. This TCR derives from a young woman in good health. The rearrangement uses TRBV7-9 and TRBJ1-1; D gene ambiguous. The sequencing input was memory CD4+ T cells sorted from blood. As for subset: CD45RA-negative fraction. CDR3 region: CASSPYQHIEAFF. In DNA, the CDR3 is TGTGCCAGCAGCCCTTATCAACACATTGAAGCTTTCTTT.